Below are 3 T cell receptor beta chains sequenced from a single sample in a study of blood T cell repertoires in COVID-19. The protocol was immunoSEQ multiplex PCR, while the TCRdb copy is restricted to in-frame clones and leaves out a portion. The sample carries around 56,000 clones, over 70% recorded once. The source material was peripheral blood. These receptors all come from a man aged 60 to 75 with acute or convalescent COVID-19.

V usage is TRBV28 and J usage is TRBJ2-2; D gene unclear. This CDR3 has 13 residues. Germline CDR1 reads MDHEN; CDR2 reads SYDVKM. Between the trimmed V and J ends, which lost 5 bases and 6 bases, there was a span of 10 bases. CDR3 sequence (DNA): TGTGCCAGCAGTACCCCCGCGGCCGGGGAGCTGTTTTTT. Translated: CASSTPAAGELFF.

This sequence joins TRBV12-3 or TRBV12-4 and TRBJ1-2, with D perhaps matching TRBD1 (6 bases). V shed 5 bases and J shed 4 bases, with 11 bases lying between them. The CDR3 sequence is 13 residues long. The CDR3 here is CASSRQAFYGYTF. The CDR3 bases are TGTGCCAGCAGTCGACAGGCCTTCTATGGCTACACCTTC.

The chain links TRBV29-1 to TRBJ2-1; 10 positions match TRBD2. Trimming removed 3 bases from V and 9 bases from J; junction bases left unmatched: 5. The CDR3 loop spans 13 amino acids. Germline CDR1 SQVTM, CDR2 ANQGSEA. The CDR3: CSVEGLASSEQFF. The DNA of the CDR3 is TGCAGCGTTGAGGGACTAGCGTCGAGTGAGCAGTTCTTC.